The rows below give T cell receptor beta chains drawn from one sample of a study of T-cell reconstitution after alpha-beta-depleted transplantation in children. TCRdb recomputed calls from the PCR reads with MiXCR, one row per CDR3 protein. The sample contains about 610,000 distinct CDR3 sequences, roughly a tenth of which appear only once. Material: PBMCs from the stem cell graft donor, obtained from the stem cell graft. These receptors originate from a human donor who donated a stem cell graft to a child with acute myeloid leukemia. Each CDR3 is given with its conserved first and last residue. D genes are given only for firm matches. Rows give clone size only sometimes, using once, few, many, or a class for an expanded clone.

cdr3_nt: TGTGCCAGCAGCACAGGGGCCGGCACTGAAGCTTTCTTT
cdr3_aa: CASSTGAGTEAFF
cdr3_length: 13
d_call: TRBD1
clone_size: few
v_call: TRBV6-5
j_call: TRBJ1-1

cdr3_nt: TGTGCCAGCAGCACGGGACAAGTAAAGTACTTC
cdr3_aa: CASSTGQVKYF
cdr3_length: 11
d_call: -
clone_size: many
v_call: TRBV7-9
j_call: TRBJ2-5

cdr3_nt: TGTGCCAGCTCACGAGGACTAGCTGGAGCCGAGCAGTACTTC
cdr3_aa: CASSRGLAGAEQYF
cdr3_length: 14
d_call: TRBD2
clone_size: few
v_call: TRBV18
j_call: TRBJ2-7

cdr3_nt: TGTGCCAGCAGTTACTTTGGACAGGGGGCTGGTGAGACCCAGTACTTC
cdr3_aa: CASSYFGQGAGETQYF
cdr3_length: 16
d_call: TRBD1
clone_size: -
v_call: TRBV6-2/TRBV6-3
j_call: TRBJ2-5

cdr3_nt: TGTGCTAGCAGCTTTGACGGGAGAGGGGTGGGAGAGACCCAGTACTTC
cdr3_aa: CASSFDGRGVGETQYF
cdr3_length: 16
d_call: -
clone_size: -
v_call: TRBV7-7
j_call: TRBJ2-5

cdr3_nt: TGTGCCATCAGTGAAGACAGGGTGGAAGGCTACACCTTC
cdr3_aa: CAISEDRVEGYTF
cdr3_length: 13
d_call: TRBD1
clone_size: many
v_call: TRBV10-3
j_call: TRBJ1-2

cdr3_nt: TGTGCCAGCAGCTTAGTTCGCCACCCCTCCTATAATTCACCCCTCCACTTT
cdr3_aa: CASSLVRHPSYNSPLHF
cdr3_length: 17
d_call: -
clone_size: many
v_call: TRBV7-6
j_call: TRBJ1-6

cdr3_nt: TGTGCCAGCAGGGAACAGGGAAGGAGGGACGCTAGCAATCAGCCCCAGCATTTT
cdr3_aa: CASREQGRRDASNQPQHF
cdr3_length: 18
d_call: -
clone_size: many
v_call: TRBV6-1
j_call: TRBJ1-5

cdr3_nt: TGTGCCAGCAGTGTACAGGGGGTATTCAATCAGCCCCAGCATTTT
cdr3_aa: CASSVQGVFNQPQHF
cdr3_length: 15
d_call: TRBD1
clone_size: few
v_call: TRBV6-1
j_call: TRBJ1-5

cdr3_nt: TGTGCCATCAGTGGGGTAGGGGGCACCGGCGAGCAGTACTTC
cdr3_aa: CAISGVGGTGEQYF
cdr3_length: 14
d_call: TRBD1
clone_size: many
v_call: TRBV10-3
j_call: TRBJ2-7

cdr3_nt: TGCAGTGCTAGAACGGGAGCGGAGACCCAGTACTTC
cdr3_aa: CSARTGAETQYF
cdr3_length: 12
d_call: -
clone_size: few
v_call: TRBV20-1
j_call: TRBJ2-5

cdr3_nt: TGCGCCAGCAGCCAAGAGGTAAACATCCCAATCGGGGATGAGCAGTTCTTC
cdr3_aa: CASSQEVNIPIGDEQFF
cdr3_length: 17
d_call: -
clone_size: -
v_call: TRBV4-3
j_call: TRBJ2-1

cdr3_nt: TGCAGCGTTGGACAGGGGTTCACTAATGAAAAACTGTTTTTT
cdr3_aa: CSVGQGFTNEKLFF
cdr3_length: 14
d_call: TRBD1
clone_size: many
v_call: TRBV29-1
j_call: TRBJ1-4

cdr3_nt: TGCAGTGCTAGAGAGACGGTCTATGGCTACACCTTC
cdr3_aa: CSARETVYGYTF
cdr3_length: 12
d_call: -
clone_size: few
v_call: TRBV20-1
j_call: TRBJ1-2

cdr3_nt: TGTGCCAGCAGTGAAAGGGGGGTTTACAATGAGCAGTTCTTC
cdr3_aa: CASSERGVYNEQFF
cdr3_length: 14
d_call: -
clone_size: -
v_call: TRBV27
j_call: TRBJ2-1

cdr3_nt: TGTGCCAGCAAGCGGGACAGTGGAACGAACACCGGGGAGCTGTTTTTT
cdr3_aa: CASKRDSGTNTGELFF
cdr3_length: 16
d_call: -
clone_size: few
v_call: TRBV6-1
j_call: TRBJ2-2

cdr3_nt: TGTGCCAGCAGTCCTACAGGTCTGTCGCAGCAGTACTTC
cdr3_aa: CASSPTGLSQQYF
cdr3_length: 13
d_call: -
clone_size: few
v_call: TRBV27
j_call: TRBJ2-7

cdr3_nt: TGCGCCAGCAGCTTGGAAGCGGGTAATACCTACGAGCAGTACTTC
cdr3_aa: CASSLEAGNTYEQYF
cdr3_length: 15
d_call: -
clone_size: few
v_call: TRBV5-1
j_call: TRBJ2-7